The 18 T cell receptor beta chains presented below share a single source sample, sequenced in a study of T cells after yellow fever vaccination. Using its own MiXCR run on the 5' RACE reads, TCRdb lists one record per CDR3 protein. The sample includes about 130,000 distinct CDR3 sequences, about 8.4% of them seen just once. This specimen consisted of CD8+ T cells sorted from PBMCs, obtained on the day of the yellow fever booster vaccination. The receptor source for this set is a young man who received the YFV17D yellow fever vaccine.

The J gene is TRBJ2-1, the V gene TRBV24-1, with D possibly TRBD1 on 6 matching bases. The CDR3 has 13 residues. Trimming took 7 bases from V and 6 from J, leaving 12 bases between them. CDR1 KGHDR and CDR2 SFDVKD come from the germline V gene. The CDR3 is CATSSRGGNEQFF. CDR3 coding DNA: TGTGCCACCAGCTCCAGGGGCGGCAATGAGCAGTTCTTC.

This clonotype has a handful of counts. This chain connects TRBV4-1 to TRBJ2-3; 9 bases match TRBD2. This CDR3 has 18 residues. V trimming: 0 bases; J trimming: 4 bases; junction bases outside the gene matches: 11. In germline, CDR1 is MGHRA, CDR2 YSYEKL. The CDR3 coding sequence is TGCGCCAGCAGCCAAGAATATTCGGGCGGGGGGGCGGCAGATACGCAGTATTTT. It translates to CASSQEYSGGGAADTQYF.

The chain carries TRBV4-3 and TRBJ1-1; perhaps TRBD1 as D (5 bases). CDR1 and CDR2 from the germline V gene are LGHNA and YSLEER. This CDR3 region has 14 residues. V lost 0 bases, J lost 0 bases, and 5 bases lay in between. The CDR3 sequence is CASSQDRVNTEAFF. DNA of the CDR3: TGCGCCAGCAGCCAAGACAGGGTGAACACTGAAGCTTTCTTT.

This clonotype was counted between two and nine times. V gene TRBV7-9 combines with J gene TRBJ2-3; TRBD1 might be the D (6 bases). Germline V gene data show CDR1 as SEHNR and CDR2 as FQNEAQ (reference sequence). V lost 5 bases and J 0 bases, leaving 15 bases between the germline ends. The CDR3 runs to 16 residues. The CDR3 protein is CASSPPWGPSTDTQYF. In DNA, the CDR3 is TGTGCCAGCAGCCCACCCTGGGGGCCTAGCACAGATACGCAGTATTTT.

In its sample, this clonotype was seen a few times. The chain carries TRBV20-1 and TRBJ2-4; D may match TRBD1 or TRBD2 (5 bases each). Germline V gene lookup returns CDR1 DFQATT and CDR2 SNEGSKA (reference sequence). CDR3 length: 14 amino acids. Trimming stripped 3 bases from V and 2 bases from J, with 11 bases between. The DNA for the CDR3 is TGCAGTGCTAGTTTCTCGGGGCCCAAAAACATTCAGTACTTC. It is translated as CSASFSGPKNIQYF.

This clonotype came up a few times. The J gene is TRBJ1-5, the V gene TRBV2; tentative D call: TRBD1 (5 bases). There are 16 residues in the CDR3. Looked up from germline, CDR1 is SNHLY and CDR2 is FYNNEI. The V end was cut by 7 bases, the J end by 0 bases, with 16 bases between. The CDR3 here is CASTPGWGISNQPQHF. In DNA, the CDR3 is TGTGCCAGCACCCCTGGATGGGGGATTAGCAATCAGCCCCAGCATTTT.

This clonotype turned up a few times. The chain is built from TRBV4-2 and TRBJ2-3; the match to TRBD2 covers 15 bases. CDR3 size: 19 residues. Germline CDR1 and CDR2: LGHNA and YNFKEQ. V lost 0 bases to trimming and J lost 3 bases; unmatched junction nucleotides: 7. In DNA, the CDR3 is TGTGCCAGCAGCCAAGATTTAGGACTAGCGGGGGGGCCGACAGATACGCAGTATTTT. The encoded protein is CASSQDLGLAGGPTDTQYF.

The sample holds a few counts of this clonotype. The V and J genes are TRBV9 and TRBJ2-3; D gene unclear. V was clipped by 3 bases and J by 0 bases, with 11 bases between them. The CDR3 covers 15 residues. The V gene's germline CDR1 is SGDLS and CDR2 YYNGEE. CDR3 in amino acids: CASSDAPDSTDTQYF. For the CDR3, the DNA is TGTGCCAGCAGCGACGCCCCGGACAGCACAGATACGCAGTATTTT.

The chain uses TRBV6-1 and TRBJ1-1, with 8 bases matching TRBD1. Germline assignment: CDR1 MNHNS and CDR2 SASEGT. V lost 1 base to trimming and J lost 11 bases; unmatched junction nucleotides: 6. There are 13 residues in the CDR3. The CDR3 DNA reads as TGTGCCAGCAGTGAAGGGGAGACAGGGGAGGCTTTCTTT. Amino acids: CASSEGETGEAFF.

V gene TRBV4-2 combines with J gene TRBJ2-2; maybe TRBD2 (5 bases). From germline, CDR1 is LGHNA and CDR2 YNFKEQ. V lost 4 bases and J lost 3, with 15 bases in between. The CDR3 is 16 amino acids. The CDR3 DNA reads as TGTGCCAGCAGCCCCAATACGGGGATTTACACCGGGGAGCTGTTTTTT. Protein sequence: CASSPNTGIYTGELFF.

Many counts were recorded for this clonotype. The chain joins TRBV27 to TRBJ2-1; the match to TRBD2 covers 9 bases. V was pared by 2 bases and J by 6 bases, with 5 bases of the junction left unmatched. Germline CDR1 MNHEY, CDR2 SMNVEV (reference sequence). This CDR3 spans 15 amino acids. Here the CDR3 DNA reads TGTGCCAGCAGTTTAGGCGGGGGGGCAGGCAATGAGCAGTTCTTC. Translating it yields CASSLGGGAGNEQFF.

This clonotype occurred a few times. The V and J genes are TRBV6-6 and TRBJ2-1, with TRBD2 matching over 7 bases. Trimming cost V 6 bases and J 0 bases; bases outside gene matches: 5. Germline V gene sequence: CDR1 MNHNY, CDR2 SVGAGI (reference sequence). CDR3 length: 15 residues. CDR3 DNA sequence: TGTGCCAGCAGACTAGCGTCCTACTCCTACAATGAGCAGTTCTTC. It yields the protein CASRLASYSYNEQFF.

This clonotype was seen a handful of times. This chain uses TRBV6-2 or TRBV6-3 with TRBJ2-1; weak D call: TRBD2 (6 bases). The CDR3 length is 13 residues. Trimming stripped 4 bases from V and 7 bases from J, with 11 bases between. CDR1 MNHEY and CDR2 SVGEGT come from the germline V gene. CDR3 bases: TGTGCCAGCAGTTGGGAGGTTCGTAATGAGCAGTTCTTC. Translated, it gives CASSWEVRNEQFF.

This clonotype turned up a few times. The rearrangement uses TRBV4-1 and TRBJ2-3, with a weak D call TRBD2 (5 bases). Between the trimmed V and J ends, which lost 1 base and 6 bases, there was a span of 14 bases. The CDR3 sequence is 15 residues long. CDR1 is MGHRA and CDR2 is YSYEKL in the germline V gene. The CDR3 protein is CASSQGRGYRDTQYF. CDR3 nucleotide sequence: TGCGCCAGCAGCCAAGGCCGGGGTTATCGGGATACGCAGTATTTT.

This clonotype was seen only a few times. The J gene is TRBJ2-1, the V gene TRBV6-2 or TRBV6-3, with no clear D. CDR1 is MNHEY and CDR2 is SVGEGT in the germline V gene. V gave up 1 base and J gave up 9 bases, with 13 bases separating them. This CDR3 contains 14 residues. As DNA, the CDR3 is TGTGCCAGCAGTTACTTTTCCAGCCAAGTTGAGCAGTTCTTC. Its translation: CASSYFSSQVEQFF.

This clonotype was counted between two and nine times. This chain connects TRBV6-1 to TRBJ2-2; TRBD1 agrees at 9 bases. The V and J ends lost 8 bases and 6 bases, in that order; junction bases with no gene match: 7. This CDR3 region has 14 residues. Germline CDR1 MNHNS, CDR2 SASEGT. The chain's CDR3 is CASGYGQGSGELFF. CDR3 nucleotide sequence: TGTGCCAGCGGGTACGGACAGGGGTCCGGGGAGCTGTTTTTT.

This clonotype appeared a few times. The chain combines TRBV10-3 with TRBJ2-5; no definite D call. V was pared by 4 bases and J by 2 bases, with 11 bases between. Germline V gene data show CDR1 as ENHRY and CDR2 as SYGVKD. The CDR3 loop spans 14 amino acids. The CDR3 coding sequence is TGTGCCATCAGTGCGGAACAGTTACAAGAGACCCAGTACTTC. This gives the protein CAISAEQLQETQYF.

The genes are TRBV20-1 and TRBJ2-7; 7 bases agree with TRBD2. J gave up 0 bases and V 1 base, and 3 bases lay outside the gene matches. Germline assignment: CDR1 DFQATT and CDR2 SNEGSKA (reference sequence). CDR3 length: 14 residues. The CDR3 spells CSARGRTSSYEQYV. The CDR3, as DNA: TGCAGTGCTAGAGGCAGGACTAGCTCCTACGAGCAGTACGTC.